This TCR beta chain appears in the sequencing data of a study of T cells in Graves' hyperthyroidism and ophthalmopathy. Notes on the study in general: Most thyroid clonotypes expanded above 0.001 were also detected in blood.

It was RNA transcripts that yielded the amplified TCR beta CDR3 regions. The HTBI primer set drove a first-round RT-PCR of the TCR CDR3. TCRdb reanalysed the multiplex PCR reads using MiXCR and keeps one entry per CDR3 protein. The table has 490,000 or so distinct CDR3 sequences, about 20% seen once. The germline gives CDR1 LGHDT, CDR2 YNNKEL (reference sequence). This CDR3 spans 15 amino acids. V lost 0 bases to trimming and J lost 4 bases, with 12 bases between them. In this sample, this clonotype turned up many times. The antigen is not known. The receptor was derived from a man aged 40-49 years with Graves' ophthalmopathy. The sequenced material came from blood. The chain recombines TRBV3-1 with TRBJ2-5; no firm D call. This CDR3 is CASSQDLAPIETQYF. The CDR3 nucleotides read TGTGCCAGCAGCCAAGATTTAGCACCCATAGAGACCCAGTACTTC.